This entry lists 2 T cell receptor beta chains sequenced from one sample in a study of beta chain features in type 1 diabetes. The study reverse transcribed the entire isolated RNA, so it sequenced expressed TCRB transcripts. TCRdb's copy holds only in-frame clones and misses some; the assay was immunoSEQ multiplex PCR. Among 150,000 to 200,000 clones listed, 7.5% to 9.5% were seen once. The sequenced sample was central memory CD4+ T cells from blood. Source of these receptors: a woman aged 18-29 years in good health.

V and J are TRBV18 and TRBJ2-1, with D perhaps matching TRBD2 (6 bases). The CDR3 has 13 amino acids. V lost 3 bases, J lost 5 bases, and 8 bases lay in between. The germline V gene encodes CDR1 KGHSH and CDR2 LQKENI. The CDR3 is CASSPWRDNEQFF. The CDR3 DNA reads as TGTGCCAGCTCACCTTGGAGGGACAATGAGCAGTTCTTC. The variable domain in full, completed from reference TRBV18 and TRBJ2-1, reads NAGVMQNPRHLVRRRGQEARLRCSPMKGHSHVYWYRQLPEEGLKFMVYLQKENIIDESGMPKERFSAEFPKEGPSILRIQQVVRGDSAAYFCASSPWRDNEQFFGPGTRLTVL.

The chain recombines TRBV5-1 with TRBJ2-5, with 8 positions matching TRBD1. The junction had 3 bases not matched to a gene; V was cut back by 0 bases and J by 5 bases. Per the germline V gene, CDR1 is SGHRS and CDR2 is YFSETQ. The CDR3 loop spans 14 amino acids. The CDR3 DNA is TGCGCCAGCAGCTTGGACAGGGGGGAGGAGACCCAGTACTTC. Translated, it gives CASSLDRGEETQYF.